This TCR beta chain was sequenced in a study of response to subunit inactivated influenza vaccine. Whole-study findings and limits: After each seasonal influenza vaccination, few new T cells are recruited, the authors suggested.

The CDR3 is 14 amino acids. V shed 6 bases, J shed 3 bases, and the junction held 6 bases outside the gene matches. The germline V gene has CDR1 DFQATT and CDR2 SNEGSKA (reference sequence). TCRdb redid the calling of the RT-PCR reads with MiXCR, one entry per CDR3 protein. The sample yields over 450,000 distinct CDR3 sequences, 13% seen once. This clonotype was counted many times. Antigen specificity is unknown. The chain combines TRBV20-1 with TRBJ2-2; TRBD1 matches 8 bases. This TCR came from a man aged 45 to 65 who received an inactivated influenza vaccine. Here the sequenced sample was PBMCs from blood, taken 35 to 45 days after vaccination. CDR3 loop: CSAAGGAYTGELFF. CDR3 in DNA: TGCAGTGCCGCAGGGGGCGCTTACACCGGGGAGCTGTTTTTT.